Below are 24 T cell receptor beta chains sequenced from a single sample in a study of sequential checkpoint blockade in melanoma. Clones were sequenced by immunoSEQ multiplex PCR, and TCRdb holds only the in-frame ones, with some missing. The sample holds under 20,000 clones, approximately 81% seen once. Treatment defined: randomized to nivolumab then ipilimumab (arm A) or the reverse (arm B). This specimen was CD8+ T cells sorted from blood (inferred from file names), taken from a patient given nivolumab and ipilimumab in sequence. The receptors shown here come from a human donor with melanoma.

V usage is TRBV19 and J usage is TRBJ1-5, with 7 bases lining up with TRBD1. Germline V gene data show CDR1 as LNHDA and CDR2 as SQIVND (reference sequence). The CDR3 is 15 amino acids. V lost 9 bases to trimming and J lost 0 bases; unmatched junction nucleotides: 8. CDR3 loop: CASKDGTASNQPQHF. CDR3 DNA: TGTGCCAGCAAAGACGGGACAGCTAGCAATCAGCCCCAGCATTTT.

The V and J genes are TRBV7-2 and TRBJ2-7; 7 nucleotides line up with TRBD1. CDR3 length equals 12 residues. CDR1 and CDR2 from the germline V gene are SGHTA and FQGNSA. With V trimmed by 4 bases and J by 6 bases, 3 bases remained unmatched. CDR3 nucleotides: TGTGCCAGCAGCTCGACAGGGATCGAGCAGTACTTC. It codes for CASSSTGIEQYF.

The chain recombines TRBV4-3 with TRBJ2-1; 10 bases match TRBD2. This CDR3 contains 16 residues. Unmatched junction bases numbered 10, after V lost 3 bases and J lost 8 bases. Looked up from germline, CDR1 is LGHNA and CDR2 is YSLEER. CDR3 in DNA: TGCGCCAGCAGCCAGGCCCCAGCGGGAGGGGCGGATGAGCAGTTCTTC. Translation: CASSQAPAGGADEQFF.

V and J are TRBV6-1 and TRBJ1-5; no definite D call. The CDR3 has 15 residues. Looked up from germline, CDR1 is MNHNS and CDR2 is SASEGT. The V end lost 5 bases, the J end lost 1 base, and 12 bases lay between the germline ends. As DNA, the CDR3 is TGTGCCAGCAGTCGGGTCAACTTAAGCAATCAGCCCCAGCATTTT. This sequence encodes CASSRVNLSNQPQHF.

Here the CDR3 DNA reads TGTGCCAGCAGTCCAGGACTAGCGGGGGGGCAAGAGACCCAGTACTTC. Protein: CASSPGLAGGQETQYF. The chain carries TRBV27 and TRBJ2-5, with 15 nucleotides matching TRBD2. The CDR3 totals 16 residues. The germline CDR1 and CDR2 sequences are MNHEY and SMNVEV (reference sequence). With 5 bases clipped from V and 2 bases from J, the junction kept 3 bases outside the gene matches.

The chain has TRBV5-4 and TRBJ2-7, with 9 bases aligning to TRBD2. The J segment lost 6 bases and the V segment lost 4 bases, leaving 11 bases of the junction unmatched. This CDR3 has 15 amino acids. Germline V gene sequence: CDR1 SGHNT, CDR2 YYREEE (reference sequence). The CDR3 nucleotides are TGTGCCAGCAGCCTACTAGCGGGCTCAGGGCTCGAGCAGTACTTC. Protein sequence: CASSLLAGSGLEQYF.

CDR3 in DNA: TGCAGCGTTGAAACGGGGTCGGGGACCGGGGAGCTGTTTTTT. Its translation is CSVETGSGTGELFF. V gene TRBV29-1 combines with J gene TRBJ2-2, with D possibly being TRBD2 (5 bases). CDR1 is SQVTM and CDR2 is ANQGSEA in the germline V gene. The CDR3 totals 14 residues. V lost 2 bases and J lost 5, with 12 bases in between.

CDR3 protein: CASSEGAGNTGELFF. Here the CDR3 DNA reads TGTGCCAGCAGTGAAGGGGCCGGAAACACCGGGGAGCTGTTTTTT. The rearrangement links TRBV6-1 to TRBJ2-2; D not certain. Germline lookup yields CDR1 MNHNS and CDR2 SASEGT. The CDR3 sequence is 15 residues long. Trimming took off 1 base at V and 2 bases at J, with 8 bases between the two ends.

This chain links TRBV30 with TRBJ2-3; 7 bases match TRBD2. V gave up 6 bases and J gave up 12 bases; unmatched junction bases: 9. Germline V gene lookup returns CDR1 GTSNPN and CDR2 SVGIG (reference sequence). This CDR3 is built from 11 residues. The CDR3: CACRVGGPQYF. CDR3 bases: TGTGCCTGTAGGGTGGGAGGGCCCCAGTATTTT.

This clone was counted between two and nine times. The genes are TRBV7-2 and TRBJ2-5; D unresolved. Deletions cut 4 bases from V and 7 bases from J, with 16 bases between. CDR3 size: 14 residues. CDR1 is SGHTA and CDR2 is FQGNSA in the germline V gene. Here the CDR3 reads CASSSRGVDGTQYF. The CDR3 bases are TGTGCCAGCAGCTCCCGAGGAGTCGACGGGACCCAGTACTTC.

In its sample, this clone was seen once. The chain has TRBV27 and TRBJ2-5, with unresolved D. Matching the DNA end better, TRBJ2-7 makes the J call doubtful. The CDR3 sequence is 11 residues long. Germline CDR1 reads MNHEY; CDR2 reads SMNVEV (reference sequence). The CDR3 region has the DNA TGTGCCAGCTTTTCCTCCTACGAGCAGTACTTC. Translation gives CASFSSYEQYF.

This clone was detected only once. This rearrangement joins TRBV6-5 to TRBJ2-5, with 8 bases that match TRBD1. The end of the DNA aligns better with TRBJ2-7, so the J call may be wrong. The CDR3 is 14 amino acids. Germline loops: CDR1 MNHEY, CDR2 SVGAGI. As DNA, the CDR3 is TGTGCCACAATGTCGACAGGGGAATCCTACGAGCAGTACTTC. Protein: CATMSTGESYEQYF.

The chain uses TRBV7-2 and TRBJ2-7, with TRBD2 matching over 11 bases. The germline V gene has CDR1 SGHTA and CDR2 FQGNSA. The CDR3 is 15 amino acids. The J segment lost 3 bases and the V segment lost 1 base, leaving 2 bases of the junction unmatched. The CDR3 sequence: CASSLGLAGGYEQYF. The CDR3 bases are TGTGCCAGCAGCTTAGGGCTAGCGGGGGGCTACGAGCAGTACTTC.

The chain uses TRBV13 and TRBJ1-2, with 8 bases that match TRBD1. CDR1 is PRHDT, CDR2 FYEKMQ, per germline (reference sequence). The CDR3 covers 14 residues. The V gene end was trimmed by 5 bases and the J gene end by 5 bases; junction bases not matched to a gene: 7. CDR3 bases: TGTGCCAGCAGCCCAGGACAGGGAGCGTATGGCTACACCTTC. It is translated as CASSPGQGAYGYTF. Combining the CDR3 with reference TRBV13 and TRBJ1-2 gives the whole variable domain AAGVIQSPRHLIKEKRETATLKCYPIPRHDTVYWYQQGPGQDPQFLISFYEKMQSDKGSIPDRFSAQQFSDYHSELNMSSLELGDSALYFCASSPGQGAYGYTFGSGTRLTVV.

The chain couples TRBV30 to TRBJ2-2, with 7 bases identical to TRBD1. The germline gives CDR1 GTSNPN, CDR2 SVGIG (reference sequence). The CDR3 is 15 residues long. The J segment lost 3 bases and the V segment lost 3 bases, leaving 7 bases of the junction unmatched. The CDR3 DNA is TGTGCCTGGAGGCAGGGGGTGAGGTACACCGGGGAGCTGTTTTTT. Amino acids: CAWRQGVRYTGELFF.

The chain is built from TRBV5-6 and TRBJ2-2; 9 nucleotides align to TRBD1. The CDR3 consists of 16 residues. From germline, CDR1 is SGHDT and CDR2 YYEEEE. V shed 1 base and J 0 bases; nucleotides not matched to a gene: 1. The CDR3 loop is CASSLTGGSNTGELFF. Written as DNA, the CDR3 is TGTGCCAGCAGCTTGACAGGGGGCTCGAACACCGGGGAGCTGTTTTTT.

This clone was picked up one time. V and J are TRBV6-6 and TRBJ2-2; TRBD2 matches at 7 bases. Germline loops: CDR1 MNHNY, CDR2 SVGAGI (reference sequence). The CDR3 covers 16 residues. The V gene end was trimmed by 2 bases and the J gene end by 4 bases; junction bases not matched to a gene: 7. In nucleotides, the CDR3 is TGTGCCAGCAGTTACCCCCGGGACTATATCACCGGGGAGCTGTTTTTT. Protein sequence: CASSYPRDYITGELFF.

The chain recombines TRBV6-4 with TRBJ2-1, with D possibly matching TRBD2 (5 bases). This CDR3 has 14 residues. The germline V and J ends were trimmed by 4 bases and 4 bases, with 11 bases remaining between them. Germline loops: CDR1 MRHNA, CDR2 SNTAGT. DNA of the CDR3: TGTGCCAGCAGTGCAGCGGATGGATACAATGAGCAGTTCTTC. Amino acids: CASSAADGYNEQFF.

This chain joins TRBV7-9 and TRBJ2-7; 9 bases map to TRBD1. Germline trimming cut 1 base from V and 0 bases from J; bases unmatched to any gene: 1. This CDR3 comprises 15 residues. CDR1 and CDR2 from the germline V gene are SEHNR and FQNEAQ (reference sequence). CDR3 bases: TGTGCCAGCAGCTTAGGGGACAGGGACTCCTACGAGCAGTACTTC. Amino acid sequence: CASSLGDRDSYEQYF.

This chain connects TRBV7-9 to TRBJ1-2, with 9 bases that match TRBD1. The junction had 15 bases not matched to a gene; V was cut back by 3 bases and J by 7 bases. Germline values: CDR1 SEHNR, CDR2 FQNEAQ (reference sequence). This CDR3 has 17 residues. In DNA, the CDR3 is TGTGCCAGCAGCTTGGGCCTCCGGGACAGGGCATTTAGTGGCTACACCTTC. As protein: CASSLGLRDRAFSGYTF. Looking up the rest from reference TRBV7-9 and TRBJ1-2 gives the full variable domain: DTGVSQNPRHKITKRGQNVTFRCDPISEHNRLYWYRQTLGQGPEFLTYFQNEAQLEKSRLLSDRFSAERPKGSFSTLEIQRTEQGDSAMYLCASSLGLRDRAFSGYTFGSGTRLTVV.

This chain connects TRBV15 to TRBJ1-6; perhaps TRBD1 as D (5 bases). The CDR3 is 15 residues long. CDR1 and CDR2 from the germline V gene are LNHNV and YYDKDF (reference sequence). Trimming took 0 bases from V and 9 from J, leaving 12 bases between them. This CDR3 reads CATSRDRDWGSPLHF. The CDR3 coding sequence is TGTGCCACCAGCAGAGACAGGGACTGGGGTTCACCCCTCCACTTT.

This clone was seen only a few times. The chain combines TRBV5-3 with TRBJ2-1; a weak D match, TRBD1 (5 bases). TRBV5-3 is identified as an open reading frame with a role that is uncertain. CDR3 size: 10 residues. V gave up 9 bases and J gave up 6 bases, with 7 bases separating them. CDR3 sequence reads: CANQGNEQFF. In DNA form, the CDR3 reads TGTGCCAATCAGGGCAATGAGCAGTTCTTC.

The chain is built from TRBV4-2 and TRBJ1-2; 7 bases are shared with TRBD1. The length of the CDR3 is 11 residues. V trimming: 5 bases; J trimming: 9 bases; junction bases outside the gene matches: 3. Germline assignment: CDR1 LGHNA and CDR2 YNFKEQ. In DNA, the CDR3 is TGTGCCAGCAGCTGGACAGGAAGCTACACCTTC. This codes for CASSWTGSYTF.

This clone was detected only a few times. Different DNA sequences within this sample yield the same CDR3. This chain uses TRBV5-1 with TRBJ2-7; 10 bases align to TRBD2. The CDR3 runs to 14 residues. After removal of 2 bases from V and 3 bases from J, the junction contained 2 bases not matched to a gene. CDR1 is SGHRS and CDR2 is YFSETQ in the germline V gene. Here the CDR3 DNA reads TGCGCCAGCAGCTTAACTAGCGGGAACTACGAGCAGTACTTC. Translated: CASSLTSGNYEQYF. Variable domain in full (rest from reference TRBV5-1 and TRBJ2-7): KAGVTQTPRYLIKTRGQQVTLSCSPISGHRSVSWYQQTPGQGLQFLFEYFSETQRNKGNFPGRFSGRQFSNSRSEMNVSTLELGDSALYLCASSLTSGNYEQYFGPGTRLTVT.